The present T cell receptor (beta chain) was sequenced within a study of blood T cell repertoires in COVID-19. Generated by immunoSEQ multiplex PCR, the TCRdb table keeps only in-frame clones and is missing some. The sample consists of more than 150,000 clones, almost 80% of them appearing once. The CDR3 loop spans 14 amino acids. The V end lost 5 bases, the J end lost 4 bases, and 18 bases lay between the germline ends. Germline loops: CDR1 SQVTM, CDR2 ANQGSEA. The source of this sequence is a man aged 60 to 69 with active or convalescent COVID-19. The sample comprised peripheral blood. The V call is TRBV29-1, the J call TRBJ2-7, with D perhaps TRBD1 (6 bases). CDR3 bases: TGCAGCGTTTACACAGGGTTCGGCGGGTACGAGCAGTACTTC. Amino acids: CSVYTGFGGYEQYF.